Listed below are T cell receptor beta chains from one sample, sequenced in a study of breast tumors, draining lymph nodes, adjacent tissues. TCRdb called the multiplex PCR reads again in MiXCR, with one record for every CDR3 protein. Among about 31,000 distinct CDR3 sequences listed, approximately 57% were seen once. The sample was breast tumor tissue. Every receptor here comes from a female donor with breast cancer. Some clones in this sample may be carry-over from other donors' samples. The CDR3 runs from the conserved cysteine through the conserved F or W. Fields, in order: V gene, clone size, D gene, J gene, CDR3 DNA, CDR3 protein. A D gene is named only where the DNA matches it firmly. Not all rows give a size; the values are once, few, many and, for expanded clones, a class.

TRBV5-6	few	-	TRBJ2-4	TGTGCCAGCAGCTGGACGGTAGCCAAAAACATTCAGTACTTC	CASSWTVAKNIQYF
TRBV2	-	-	TRBJ2-7	TGTGCCAGCGGGGACACCCTCTACGAGCAGTACTTC	CASGDTLYEQYF
TRBV7-2	-	-	TRBJ2-7	TGTGCCAGCAGCTCCACTAGAGCGGGCTGCGAGCAGTACTTC	CASSSTRAGCEQYF
TRBV5-5	-	TRBD1	TRBJ1-2	TGTGCCAGCAGCTGGGGCGGGACAGCCTACCCTAACTATGGCTACACCTTC	CASSWGGTAYPNYGYTF
TRBV7-9	-	-	TRBJ2-5	TGTGCCAGCAACAGGGTGAAAGAGACCCAGTACTTC	CASNRVKETQYF
TRBV5-1	-	-	TRBJ2-1	TGCGCCAGCACGATGGCCTCCGGAAGTAGATTAGATGAGCAGTTCTTC	CASTMASGSRLDEQFF
TRBV2	-	-	TRBJ1-5	TGTGCCAGCGGATTGTTAAGGGGAAATCAGCCCCAGCATTTT	CASGLLRGNQPQHF
TRBV19	many	TRBD2	TRBJ2-3	TGTGCCAGTAAGCGGGAGGATCGACTCACAGATACGCAGTATTTT	CASKREDRLTDTQYF
TRBV9	large	TRBD2	TRBJ2-2	TGTGCCAGCAGCTCCGTAGGACTAGTTTTAATCGGGGAGCTGTTTTTT	CASSSVGLVLIGELFF
TRBV20-1	many	-	TRBJ1-2	TGCAGTGCTACTCACCCGCAGACTGGGGGCTACACCTTC	CSATHPQTGGYTF
TRBV19	many	-	TRBJ2-5	TGTGCCAGTAGCAAGGTTGGGGGTCGGGAGACCCAGTACTTC	CASSKVGGRETQYF
TRBV4-2	-	TRBD2	TRBJ2-3	TGTGCCAGCAGCCAAGTGGGGGGAGGGCCTTCCACAGATACGCAGTATTTT	CASSQVGGGPSTDTQYF
TRBV7-2	-	-	TRBJ1-3	TGTGCCAGCAGAAAGAAAGCGGGAAACACCATATATTTT	CASRKKAGNTIYF
TRBV7-3	few	TRBD2	TRBJ2-5	TGTGCCAGCAGTTTAGGGCTAGCGGGGGTCCAAGAGACCCAGTACTTC	CASSLGLAGVQETQYF
TRBV11-2	many	TRBD2	TRBJ2-3	TGTGCCAGCAGCTCCGCGGCTAGCGGGCGCACAGATACGCAGTATTTT	CASSSAASGRTDTQYF
TRBV7-2	-	TRBD1	TRBJ2-1	TGTGCCAGCAGCGAGGGACAGCGAACCTACAATGAGCAGTTCTTC	CASSEGQRTYNEQFF
TRBV5-6	-	TRBD1	TRBJ2-7	TGTGCCAGCAGCACCCCGGGACAGGGTAACTACGAGCAGTACTTC	CASSTPGQGNYEQYF
TRBV20-1	once	-	TRBJ2-3	TGCAGTGCCGACGGGACAAGGGGCACAGATACGCAGTACTTT	CSADGTRGTDTQYF
TRBV14	many	-	TRBJ1-2	TGTGCCAGCAGCCAATTGAACTATGGCTACACCTTC	CASSQLNYGYTF
TRBV14	-	-	TRBJ1-1	TGTGCCAGCAGCCCTAGGACAGTTATGAACACTGAAGCTTTCTTT	CASSPRTVMNTEAFF
TRBV9	-	-	TRBJ1-4	TGTGCCAGCAGCGTAGGGCTTAATGAAAAGCTGTTTTTT	CASSVGLNEKLFF
TRBV20-1	many	-	TRBJ2-7	TGCAGTGCTAGAGCAACCGGGTCCTACGAGCAGTACTTC	CSARATGSYEQYF
TRBV7-4	-	TRBD2	TRBJ2-2	TGTGCCAGCAGCTTAGAGCTAGCGGGAGGCCACGGGGAGCTGTTTTTT	CASSLELAGGHGELFF
TRBV9	-	-	TRBJ2-7	TGTGCCAGCAGCGTAGATCCCTTCTACGAGCAGTACTTC	CASSVDPFYEQYF
TRBV28	medium-sized	-	TRBJ1-2	TGTGCCAGCAACAAAAACTATGGCTACACCTTC	CASNKNYGYTF
TRBV30	many	TRBD1	TRBJ1-2	TGTGCCTGGAGCGTGACAGGGGGCCCCTATGGCTACACCTTC	CAWSVTGGPYGYTF
TRBV19	many	TRBD2	TRBJ2-2	TGTGCCAGTAGAAGTATGACTAGCGGGTTCTCCGGGGAGCTGTTTTTT	CASRSMTSGFSGELFF
TRBV5-1	-	-	TRBJ2-7	TGCGCCAGCAGCTTGGATTCTATATACGAGCAGTACTTC	CASSLDSIYEQYF
TRBV12-5	-	TRBD2	TRBJ2-1	TGTGCTAGTGGCCCCAGCGGGAGAGGACAGTTCTTC	CASGPSGRGQFF
TRBV5-1	-	-	TRBJ2-1	TGCGCCAGCAGCTTGGGAGACAGGAACAACGAGCAGTTCTTC	CASSLGDRNNEQFF
TRBV7-2	-	-	TRBJ1-2	TGTGCCAGCAGCCAAGACGTTGCAGGTGTGAGTGGCTACACCTTC	CASSQDVAGVSGYTF
TRBV6-5	once	-	TRBJ1-1	TGTGCCAGCGGCCCCGGAACTGGAGTGAACACTGAAGCTTTCTTT	CASGPGTGVNTEAFF
TRBV19	-	-	TRBJ1-5	TGTGCCAGTAGTTCCCGGCGGCGAAATAATCAGCCCCAGCATTTT	CASSSRRRNNQPQHF
TRBV10-3	-	-	TRBJ1-6	TGTGCCAGCAGTTACTGGCAGGGCTATAATTCACCCCTCCACTTT	CASSYWQGYNSPLHF
TRBV6-5	-	TRBD1	TRBJ1-6	TGTGCCAGCAGTTACTCTGGGACAGCATATTCACCCCTCCACTTT	CASSYSGTAYSPLHF
TRBV12-3/TRBV12-4	-	TRBD1	TRBJ1-2	TGTGCCAGTCAGCCGAGCGGACAGGGCTACTATGGCTACACCTTC	CASQPSGQGYYGYTF
TRBV20-1	-	TRBD2	TRBJ2-1	TGCAGTGCGACCCAATTGGGACTAGCAGATTACAATGAGCAGTTCTTC	CSATQLGLADYNEQFF
TRBV7-3	many	-	TRBJ2-2	TGTGCCAGCAGCTTAACGAGGGGCGACAGAACCGGGGAGCTGTTTTTT	CASSLTRGDRTGELFF
TRBV27	many	-	TRBJ2-1	TGTGCCAGCAGACCAGGGTATATCTCCTACAATGAGCAGTTCTTC	CASRPGYISYNEQFF
TRBV20-1	many	TRBD2	TRBJ2-3	TGCAGTCCTAGGGAGGCCTCCGTAGAAGTGGGTAGCGGGGGAGATACGCAGTATTTT	CSPREASVEVGSGGDTQYF
TRBV24-1	-	TRBD2	TRBJ2-1	TGTGCCACCAGGACTAGCGGGAGTAATGAGCAGTTCTTC	CATRTSGSNEQFF
TRBV7-9	-	TRBD2	TRBJ2-7	TGTGCCAGCAGCCATGTCAGCGGGAGGCTCCACGAGCAGTACTTC	CASSHVSGRLHEQYF